The following is a T cell receptor (beta chain) sequence with its context. The sample originates from a study of blood T cell repertoires in COVID-19. Source study methods: Reference gene primer amplification gave nucleated cell count estimates. This table comes from immunoSEQ multiplex PCR, and its TCRdb copy is limited to in-frame clones, with some not included. D and trimming were read from the DNA, whereas the V and J calls and clone size are those reported in that table. The data show approximately 190,000 clones, about 86% seen once. V was shortened by 6 bases and J by 12 bases, with 17 bases between the two germline ends. The CDR3 has 13 residues.

This clonotype originated in a man in his forties who had recovered from COVID-19. V and J are TRBV12-3 or TRBV12-4 and TRBJ1-4; perhaps TRBD1 as D (6 bases). Sequences were obtained from PBMCs or T cells enriched from blood (not recorded which). Here the CDR3 DNA reads TGTGCCAGCAGCCGAGGGGGTGGGCTCGAACTGTTTTTT. Its protein product is CASSRGGGLELFF.